The TCR beta chain under discussion was sequenced for a study of Ad26.COV2.S vaccination and SARS-CoV-2 variants. The CDR3 loop spans 14 amino acids. CDR1 and CDR2 (germline): SGDLS, YYNGEE. Trimming took 4 bases from V and 7 from J, leaving 12 bases between them. As regards this clone: Its antigen remains unidentified.

Using immunoSEQ multiplex PCR, the repertoire was profiled, and TCRdb retains in-frame clones only, with some absent. The data show fewer than 800,000 clones, 80% to 90% seen once. Study-level results: Placebo recipients showed lower spike-specific TCR breadth than vaccinees.

Treatment reported: about 20 received Ad26.COV2.S at low or high dose, single or two shots; roughly 5 received placebo; per-sample allocation not given. Samples were taken on day 63 after the first vaccine or placebo injection. The sequencing here drew on peripheral blood, taken in a trial of Ad26.COV2.S vaccine versus placebo. This TCR was recovered from a person between 18 and 65 years old who received the Ad26.COV2.S COVID-19 vaccine or a placebo. The rearrangement joins TRBV9 to TRBJ1-6, with D possibly being TRBD1 (6 bases). The CDR3 DNA is TGTGCCAGCAGCACGACAGGTTGGAATTCACCCCTCCACTTT. Translating it yields CASSTTGWNSPLHF.